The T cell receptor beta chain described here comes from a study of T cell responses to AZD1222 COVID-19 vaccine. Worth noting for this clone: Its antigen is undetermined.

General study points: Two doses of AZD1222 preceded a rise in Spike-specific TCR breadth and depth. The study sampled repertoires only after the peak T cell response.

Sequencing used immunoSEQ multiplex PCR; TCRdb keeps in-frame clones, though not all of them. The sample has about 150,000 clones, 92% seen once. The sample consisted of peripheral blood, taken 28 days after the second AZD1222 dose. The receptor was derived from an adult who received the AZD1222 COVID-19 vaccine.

The CDR3 nucleotides are TGTGCCAGTAGTCTAAATTTCGGACAGGGGGCCTACAATGAGCAGTTCTTC. It yields the protein CASSLNFGQGAYNEQFF. The chain links TRBV19 to TRBJ2-1, with TRBD1 identical over 10 bases. The length of the CDR3 is 17 residues. V lost 5 bases to trimming and J lost 2 bases; unmatched junction nucleotides: 9. From germline, CDR1 is LNHDA and CDR2 SQIVND (reference sequence).